This T cell receptor (beta chain) is drawn from a study of cytomegalovirus exposure and HLA in healthy donors. Whole-study context: Sequencing of about 179 million T cells in an earlier analysis found under 120 million unique TCR beta sequences.

PCR was performed using 60 Vbeta and 13 Jbeta primers. Clones were sequenced by immunoSEQ multiplex PCR, and TCRdb holds only the in-frame ones, with some missing. In the table there are 150,000 to 200,000 clones, under 70% of which are singletons. Per germline, CDR1 MDHEN and CDR2 SYDVKM. This CDR3 comprises 14 residues. V shed 1 base and J shed 2 bases, with 8 bases lying between them. Sequencing was carried out using PBMCs. This TCR was recovered from a woman aged 40 to 55 in good health and CMV-seropositive. J is TRBJ1-1 and V is TRBV28; D gene unclear. The CDR3 reads CASSLSGFNTEAFF. Written as DNA, the CDR3 is TGTGCCAGCAGTTTATCCGGGTTTAACACTGAAGCTTTCTTT.